The 28 T cell receptor beta chains in this list originate from one sample, sequenced in a study of control samples from healthy donors and cancer patients. TCRdb's table, derived via immunoSEQ multiplex PCR, lists solely in-frame clones and lacks some. The repertoire holds 25,000 to 35,000 clones, 79% seen once, with less than 25% in the top ten. The sample taken for sequencing was PBMCs. The receptors were sampled from a man aged 55 to 70 with head and neck cancer.

J is TRBJ2-1 and V is TRBV27; no definite D call. Germline V gene lookup returns CDR1 MNHEY and CDR2 SMNVEV (reference sequence). V dropped 7 bases and J dropped 7 bases, with 17 bases sitting between them. This CDR3 comprises 14 residues. CDR3 in amino acids: CASTLFGSPNEQFF. In nucleotides, the CDR3 is TGTGCCAGCACCCTCTTTGGGTCCCCAAATGAGCAGTTCTTC.

The rearrangement uses TRBV18 and TRBJ2-7; D call uncertain. V was cut by 1 base and J by 4 bases, with 14 bases left in between. Germline-derived CDR1 and CDR2 are KGHSH and LQKENI. This CDR3 comprises 15 residues. The CDR3 coding sequence is TGTGCCAGCTCACCACGGGCAGCTCCACCTTACGAGCAGTACTTC. This encodes CASSPRAAPPYEQYF.

The V call is TRBV28, the J call TRBJ1-4, with D possibly TRBD1 on 6 matching bases. This CDR3 is built from 14 residues. Trimming stripped 9 bases from V and 3 bases from J, with 14 bases between. Germline V gives CDR1 MDHEN, CDR2 SYDVKM. The chain's CDR3 is CASLGGAANEKLFF. The DNA of the CDR3 is TGTGCCAGTTTGGGGGGGGCAGCTAATGAAAAACTGTTTTTT.

The chain joins TRBV5-1 to TRBJ1-2, with D possibly TRBD1 on 6 matching bases. The germline CDR1 and CDR2 sequences are SGHRS and YFSETQ. Trimming removed 3 bases at V and 4 bases at J, with 19 bases between. The CDR3 is 16 residues long. For the CDR3, the DNA is TGCGCCAGCAGCTCGGGTGATAACAGGGCACCCTATGGCTACACCTTC. Protein: CASSSGDNRAPYGYTF.

The chain carries TRBV28 and TRBJ2-7; D possibly corresponds to TRBD1 (6 bases). This CDR3 has 14 residues. Germline CDR1 MDHEN, CDR2 SYDVKM. With 6 bases removed from V and 2 bases from J, the gap between germline ends came to 14 bases. The CDR3 coding sequence is TGTGCCAGCAGGGAATGGACAGCTACCTACGAGCAGTACTTC. This encodes CASREWTATYEQYF.

CDR3 residues: CASRGESYNEQFF. The CDR3, as DNA: TGTGCCAGCAGGGGCGAGTCCTACAATGAGCAGTTCTTC. The genes are TRBV7-2 and TRBJ2-1; D remains unclear. Looked up from germline, CDR1 is SGHTA and CDR2 is FQGNSA. V gave up 6 bases and J gave up 1 base, with 7 bases separating them. The CDR3 loop spans 13 amino acids.

This rearrangement joins TRBV5-1 to TRBJ2-1; D gene ambiguous. Germline CDR1 and CDR2: SGHRS and YFSETQ. Trimming removed 4 bases from V and 0 bases from J, with 11 bases in between. This CDR3 has 15 residues. CDR3 sequence (DNA): TGCGCCAGCAGCCCGGAAACGGGCTCCTACAATGAGCAGTTCTTC. It specifies CASSPETGSYNEQFF.

J is TRBJ2-1 and V is TRBV29-1, with 11 bases identical to TRBD1. The germline CDR1 and CDR2 sequences are SQVTM and ANQGSEA. Trimming cost V 3 bases and J 7 bases; bases outside gene matches: 2. The CDR3 has 13 residues. The CDR3 sequence is CSVEDRGPNEQFF. CDR3 bases: TGCAGCGTTGAGGACAGGGGGCCAAATGAGCAGTTCTTC.

V usage is TRBV3-1 (or the pseudogene TRBV3-2) and J usage is TRBJ2-7, with TRBD2 identical over 7 bases. Germline trimming cut 1 base from V and 2 bases from J; bases unmatched to any gene: 8. Germline V lookup: CDR1 LGHDT, CDR2 YNNKEL (reference sequence). The CDR3 runs to 16 residues. The CDR3 protein is CASSQVPSGTTYEQYF. The CDR3 DNA follows: TGTGCCAGCAGCCAAGTCCCTAGCGGAACTACCTACGAGCAGTACTTC.

This clone was counted between two and nine times. The junction shows a germline mismatch at one end, possibly a read error. V usage is TRBV6-5 and J usage is TRBJ2-1; TRBD2 aligns across 8 bases. Per germline, CDR1 MNHEY and CDR2 SVGAGI. This CDR3 is 13 amino acids long. The CDR3 sequence is CASSYSSGGSLLF. CDR3 DNA: TGTGCCAGCAGTTATTCCAGCGGGGGTTCGCTTCTCTTC.

The chain joins TRBV18 to TRBJ2-7; possible D gene TRBD1, 5 bases. Germline V CDR1 and CDR2: KGHSH, LQKENI. The CDR3 is 15 amino acids. V was shortened by 1 base and J by 6 bases, with 16 bases between the two germline ends. In DNA, the CDR3 is TGTGCCAGCTCACCACAGGGGCGGTGGGTTGCCGAGCAGTACTTC. Translated, it gives CASSPQGRWVAEQYF.

The chain employs TRBV7-9 and TRBJ1-1; D gene unclear. Germline V lookup: CDR1 SEHNR, CDR2 FQNEAQ (reference sequence). With 1 base removed from V and 1 base from J, the gap between germline ends came to 7 bases. The CDR3 is 14 residues long. In nucleotides, the CDR3 is TGTGCCAGCAGCTTAGGACGGCCGAACACTGAAGCTTTCTTT. Residues: CASSLGRPNTEAFF.

The chain has TRBV5-1 and TRBJ2-7; 8 positions agree with TRBD1. The V and J ends lost 2 bases and 6 bases, in that order; junction bases with no gene match: 1. The CDR3 extends over 12 amino acids. Germline lookup yields CDR1 SGHRS and CDR2 YFSETQ. In DNA, the CDR3 is TGCGCCAGCAGCTTCACAGGGGGCGAGCAGTACTTC. The encoded protein is CASSFTGGEQYF.

The gene calls are TRBV15 and TRBJ2-1; weak D call: TRBD1 (5 bases). The CDR3 is 16 amino acids. Per the germline V gene, CDR1 is LNHNV and CDR2 is YYDKDF (reference sequence). Deletions cut 0 bases from V and 0 bases from J, with 9 bases between. In DNA form, the CDR3 reads TGTGCCACCAGCAGAGAATACACAGGCTCCTACAATGAGCAGTTCTTC. As protein: CATSREYTGSYNEQFF.

This sequence joins TRBV5-1 and TRBJ1-1; 7 bases match TRBD1. The trim removed 5 bases at V and 4 bases at J, leaving 5 bases unmatched. The CDR3 loop spans 13 amino acids. The germline gives CDR1 SGHRS, CDR2 YFSETQ. CDR3 DNA sequence: TGCGCCAGCAGTCCCGACAGGGTCACTGAAGCTTTCTTT. This sequence encodes CASSPDRVTEAFF.

This clone was observed once. CDR3 sequence reads: CASSPPVRGTGELFF. The CDR3 nucleotides read TGTGCCAGCTCACCACCGGTTCGCGGCACCGGGGAGCTGTTTTTT. The chain recombines TRBV18 with TRBJ2-2; no definite D call. V shed 0 bases and J shed 4 bases, with 9 bases lying between them. Germline V lookup: CDR1 KGHSH, CDR2 LQKENI. The CDR3 loop spans 15 amino acids. The full variable domain, its missing parts supplied by reference TRBV18 and TRBJ2-2, is NAGVMQNPRHLVRRRGQEARLRCSPMKGHSHVYWYRQLPEEGLKFMVYLQKENIIDESGMPKERFSAEFPKEGPSILRIQQVVRGDSAAYFCASSPPVRGTGELFFGEGSRLTVL.

The V and J genes are TRBV11-2 and TRBJ2-5; D might be TRBD1 (5 bases). This CDR3 is 13 amino acids long. V dropped 5 bases and J dropped 1 base, with 8 bases sitting between them. Per germline, CDR1 SGHAT and CDR2 FQNNGV. The CDR3 nucleotides read TGTGCCAGCAGCCCACAGGTCCAAGAGACCCAGTACTTC. It encodes CASSPQVQETQYF. The variable domain in full, completed from reference TRBV11-2 and TRBJ2-5, reads EAGVAQSPRYKIIEKRQSVAFWCNPISGHATLYWYQQILGQGPKLLIQFQNNGVVDDSQLPKDRFSAERLKGVDSTLKIQPAKLEDSAVYLCASSPQVQETQYFGPGTRLLVL.

This sequence joins TRBV30 and TRBJ2-3; 10 bases are a match to TRBD2. Trimming removed 0 bases from V and 3 bases from J; junction bases left unmatched: 9. Looked up from germline, CDR1 is GTSNPN and CDR2 is SVGIG (reference sequence). The CDR3 sequence is 17 residues long. DNA of the CDR3: TGTGCCTGGAGTGTAGGGGCTAGCGGGAGTATAACAGATACGCAGTATTTT. It codes for CAWSVGASGSITDTQYF.

As concerns this clone: Other DNA sequences from this sample encode an identical CDR3 as well. The rearrangement uses TRBV9 and TRBJ2-5, with 9 positions matching TRBD2. CDR1 and CDR2 (germline): SGDLS, YYNGEE. The trim removed 0 bases at V and 4 bases at J, leaving 4 bases unmatched. The CDR3 has 15 amino acids. The CDR3 here is CASSVDSGRGETQYF. The CDR3 nucleotides are TGTGCCAGCAGCGTAGATAGCGGGAGAGGAGAGACCCAGTACTTC.

This clone showed up just a few times. V is TRBV16 and J is TRBJ2-7; 10 nucleotides align to TRBD1. This CDR3 region has 13 residues. Germline trimming cut 2 bases from V and 12 bases from J; bases unmatched to any gene: 7. The germline V gene has CDR1 KGHSY and CDR2 FQNENV. The CDR3 DNA reads as TGTGCCAGCAGCCAACCGGGCCGGGACAGGGGGTACTTC. It codes for CASSQPGRDRGYF.

This clone was seen more than once but under ten times. The genes are TRBV5-1 and TRBJ1-2; D is undetermined. The CDR3 sequence is 12 residues long. Germline values: CDR1 SGHRS, CDR2 YFSETQ. V was trimmed by 2 bases and J by 6 bases, leaving 8 bases between them. In DNA, the CDR3 is TGCGCCAGCAGCTTTGGTGCTGATGGCTACACCTTC. It codes for CASSFGADGYTF.

The chain couples TRBV7-2 to TRBJ1-3; D unclear. CDR3 size: 16 residues. V dropped 0 bases and J dropped 4 bases, with 13 bases sitting between them. CDR1 and CDR2 from the germline V gene are SGHTA and FQGNSA. The DNA of the CDR3 is TGTGCCAGCAGCTTAGCGATACCGCATAGGGGAAACACCATATATTTT. Encoded protein: CASSLAIPHRGNTIYF. Drawing the rest from reference TRBV7-2 and TRBJ1-3, the complete variable domain is GAGVSQSPSNKVTEKGKDVELRCDPISGHTALYWYRQSLGQGLEFLIYFQGNSAPDKSGLPSDRFSAERTGGSVSTLTIQRTQQEDSAVYLCASSLAIPHRGNTIYFGEGSWLTVV.

This clone was observed once. The chain employs TRBV6-5 and TRBJ2-3; D remains unclear. With 2 bases removed from V and 6 bases from J, the gap between germline ends came to 6 bases. The CDR3 has 12 amino acids. CDR1 and CDR2 from the germline V gene are MNHEY and SVGAGI. This CDR3 reads CASSYGSDTQYF. DNA for the CDR3: TGTGCCAGCAGTTACGGGTCGGATACGCAGTATTTT.

The chain employs TRBV2 and TRBJ1-5; 8 bases align to TRBD1. J lost 0 bases, V lost 7 bases, and 8 bases had no gene match. Germline CDR1 reads SNHLY; CDR2 reads FYNNEI. CDR3 length equals 16 residues. DNA of the CDR3: TGTGCCAGCAAGACAGGGGCAGGTTATAGCAATCAGCCCCAGCATTTT. It codes for CASKTGAGYSNQPQHF.

The chain combines TRBV6-1 with TRBJ2-7; D unclear. Per germline, CDR1 MNHNS and CDR2 SASEGT. The CDR3 is 13 amino acids. V lost 0 bases, J lost 5 bases, and 8 bases lay in between. The CDR3 spells CASSEAPPHEQYF. CDR3 bases: TGTGCCAGCAGTGAAGCGCCTCCCCACGAGCAGTACTTC.

The V and J genes are TRBV3-1 (or the pseudogene TRBV3-2) and TRBJ1-4; weak D call: TRBD1 (5 bases). V was pared by 0 bases and J by 8 bases, with 13 bases between. Germline V gene sequence: CDR1 LGHDT, CDR2 YNNKEL (reference sequence). This CDR3 comprises 15 residues. The CDR3 bases are TGTGCCAGCAGCCAAGATCGGCAGGGCAACGAAAAACTGTTTTTT. Its translation: CASSQDRQGNEKLFF.

The chain couples TRBV6-5 to TRBJ1-2; D remains unclear. Between the trimmed V and J ends, which lost 5 bases and 3 bases, there was a span of 10 bases. The CDR3 covers 13 residues. The V gene's germline CDR1 is MNHEY and CDR2 SVGAGI. Here the CDR3 reads CASSPGPDYGYTF. CDR3 bases: TGTGCCAGCAGTCCAGGCCCGGACTATGGCTACACCTTC.

This clone was detected only a few times. The rearrangement links TRBV4-3 to TRBJ2-5, with D unresolved. Germline assignment: CDR1 LGHNA and CDR2 YSLEER. The CDR3 runs to 16 residues. Trimming cost V 0 bases and J 4 bases, with 15 bases left between them. This chain's CDR3 is CASSQETRQASETQYF. The CDR3, as DNA: TGCGCCAGCAGCCAAGAGACGCGGCAGGCTTCAGAGACCCAGTACTTC.